The 8 T cell receptor beta chains given below trace back to one sample, sequenced in a study of blood T cell repertoires in COVID-19. The method was immunoSEQ multiplex PCR; TCRdb's version includes in-frame clones alone and lacks a portion of them. In the table there are roughly 180,000 clones, about 78% of which are singletons. The sequencing sample was made of peripheral blood. The receptor set was obtained from a woman aged 45-65 years with active or convalescent COVID-19.

The J gene is TRBJ2-2, the V gene TRBV5-1, with TRBD2 matching 8 bases. V lost 0 bases to trimming and J lost 4 bases; unmatched junction nucleotides: 5. The CDR3 loop spans 16 amino acids. Germline CDR1 reads SGHRS; CDR2 reads YFSETQ. CDR3 DNA sequence: TGCGCCAGCAGCTTGGGGAGCGGGGGCGGCACCGGGGAGCTGTTTTTT. Protein: CASSLGSGGGTGELFF.

This clone was seen only once. The chain uses TRBV14 and TRBJ2-7, with D possibly TRBD2 on 6 matching bases. V lost 5 bases to trimming and J lost 1 base, with 15 bases between them. The CDR3 covers 15 residues. Looked up from germline, CDR1 is SGHDN and CDR2 is FVKESK. CDR3 amino acids: CASSAGSKLSYEQYF. CDR3 nucleotide sequence: TGTGCCAGCAGCGCGGGGAGCAAACTTTCCTACGAGCAGTACTTC.

This clone appeared once. The CDR3 nucleotides read TGTGCCAGCCTAAGACGGGGGACGAACTATGGCTACACCTTC. Translation: CASLRRGTNYGYTF. V and J are TRBV28 and TRBJ1-2, with a weak D call TRBD1 (5 bases). Deletions cut 8 bases from V and 2 bases from J, with 15 bases between. The germline CDR1 and CDR2 sequences are MDHEN and SYDVKM. The CDR3 runs to 14 residues.

This chain joins TRBV7-8 and TRBJ2-3; 11 bases match TRBD2. V trimming: 3 bases; J trimming: 8 bases; junction bases outside the gene matches: 10. Germline CDR1 is SGHVS and CDR2 is FQNEAQ. The CDR3 totals 16 residues. CDR3 in amino acids: CASSFALAGGTGTQYF. Here the CDR3 DNA reads TGTGCCAGCAGCTTCGCCCTAGCGGGGGGCACGGGTACGCAGTATTTT.

DNA of the CDR3: TGTGCCAGCAGTTCCGACGGACTTAGCAATCAGCCCCAGCATTTT. Translation gives CASSSDGLSNQPQHF. V and J are TRBV6-2 or TRBV6-3 and TRBJ1-5, with no clear D. The V gene lost 4 bases and the J gene lost 0 bases, with 10 bases spanning the gap. CDR1 is MNHEY and CDR2 is SVGEGT in the germline V gene. The CDR3 totals 15 residues.

The chain is built from TRBV6-6 and TRBJ2-1; tentatively, D is TRBD2 (6 bases). V was pared by 8 bases and J by 0 bases, with 14 bases between. The CDR3 has 15 amino acids. Germline assignment: CDR1 MNHNY and CDR2 SVGAGI (reference sequence). CDR3 loop: CASGTFGGSYNEQFF. In DNA form, the CDR3 reads TGTGCCAGCGGGACTTTCGGGGGCTCCTACAATGAGCAGTTCTTC.

V usage is TRBV27 and J usage is TRBJ1-6, with D hard to call. Deletions cut 6 bases from V and 6 bases from J, with 21 bases between. CDR3 length: 17 residues. CDR1 is MNHEY and CDR2 is SMNVEV in the germline V gene (reference sequence). The CDR3 bases are TGTGCCAGCAGCCTCTTGGGCCCTAACCTACCTAATTCACCCCTCCACTTT. It specifies CASSLLGPNLPNSPLHF.

This clone has only a few counts. The CDR3 sequence is CASSETGGSSSYEQYF. DNA of the CDR3: TGCGCCAGCAGCGAGACAGGGGGTTCCTCCTCCTACGAGCAGTACTTC. The chain recombines TRBV5-1 with TRBJ2-7, with 9 bases that match TRBD1. The V and J ends lost 4 bases and 0 bases, in that order; junction bases with no gene match: 8. The V gene's germline CDR1 is SGHRS and CDR2 YFSETQ. The CDR3 totals 16 residues.